This T cell receptor (beta chain) was captured by sequencing in a study of technical replicates of blood from several donors. CDR3 size: 18 residues. V shed 0 bases and J shed 0 bases, with 13 bases lying between them. The germline CDR1 and CDR2 sequences are SGHRS and YFSETQ. Sequenced by immunoSEQ multiplex PCR; TCRdb stores in-frame clones only, minus some. The table shows around 81,000 clones, with around 95% occurring only once. V gene TRBV5-1 combines with J gene TRBJ2-6; tentative D call: TRBD1 (5 bases). The sample comprised T cells isolated from PBMCs. The clonotype comes from a human donor in good health. The CDR3 sequence: CASSLVAGQISGANVLTF. CDR3 DNA: TGCGCCAGCAGCTTGGTAGCAGGGCAAATCTCTGGGGCCAACGTCCTGACTTTC.